One sample yielded the 32 T cell receptor beta chains listed below, sequenced in a study of T cell responses to AZD1222 COVID-19 vaccine. TCRdb keeps only in-frame clones here, not all; method: immunoSEQ multiplex PCR. This repertoire shows 200,000 or so clones, 85% to 95% found once; its top ten account for roughly a tenth. The specimen was peripheral blood, collected on day 0 of AZD1222 vaccination. These receptors all come from an adult in good health.

This chain joins TRBV6-6 and TRBJ2-7; a possible D gene is TRBD1 (5 bases). Germline V gene data show CDR1 as MNHNY and CDR2 as SVGAGI (reference sequence). V dropped 0 bases and J dropped 1 base, with 13 bases sitting between them. This CDR3 spans 16 amino acids. CDR3 sequence: CASSYSSRVGSYEQYV. For the CDR3, the DNA is TGTGCCAGCAGTTACTCGAGCAGGGTAGGGTCCTACGAGCAGTACGTC.

The chain joins TRBV28 to TRBJ2-1, with D possibly being TRBD2 (5 bases). The CDR3 covers 15 residues. Germline CDR1 is MDHEN and CDR2 is SYDVKM. Trimming removed 3 bases at V and 2 bases at J, with 11 bases between. The CDR3 region has the DNA TGTGCCAGCAGTTTCGTTCGGGGAACCTACAATGAGCAGTTCTTC. Translated, it gives CASSFVRGTYNEQFF.

The table lists this clone with a count of one. The chain couples TRBV11-2 to TRBJ1-1, with D maybe TRBD1 (5 bases). The CDR3 runs to 15 residues. Trimming took 0 bases from V and 7 from J, leaving 15 bases between them. CDR1 SGHAT and CDR2 FQNNGV come from the germline V gene. The CDR3 is CASSLDPTGEVEAFF. DNA for the CDR3: TGTGCCAGCAGCTTAGATCCCACGGGGGAGGTTGAAGCTTTCTTT.

The V gene is TRBV30, the J gene TRBJ1-5, with a possible D match to TRBD1 (6 bases). The V gene's germline CDR1 is GTSNPN and CDR2 SVGIG (reference sequence). V lost 0 bases to trimming and J lost 2 bases, with 8 bases between them. CDR3 length: 14 amino acids. CDR3 amino acids: CAWSVGGRNQPQHF. For the CDR3, the DNA is TGTGCCTGGAGTGTAGGGGGACGCAATCAGCCCCAGCATTTT.

The V and J genes are TRBV7-9 and TRBJ2-7; 7 bases align to TRBD1. The V gene end was trimmed by 5 bases and the J gene end by 3 bases; junction bases not matched to a gene: 10. The germline gives CDR1 SEHNR, CDR2 FQNEAQ (reference sequence). The CDR3 has 15 residues. CDR3 amino acids: CASSPLTGKIYEQYF. CDR3 nucleotide sequence: TGTGCCAGCAGCCCACTGACAGGGAAGATCTACGAGCAGTACTTC. Full variable domain (rest looked up from reference TRBV7-9 and TRBJ2-7): DTGVSQNPRHKITKRGQNVTFRCDPISEHNRLYWYRQTLGQGPEFLTYFQNEAQLEKSRLLSDRFSAERPKGSFSTLEIQRTEQGDSAMYLCASSPLTGKIYEQYFGPGTRLTVT.

CDR3 in DNA: TGTGCCAGCGGTTCTGGGGGGCTGGCAACTAATGAAAAACTGTTTTTT. This encodes CASGSGGLATNEKLFF. This chain uses TRBV27 with TRBJ1-4, with D maybe TRBD1 (6 bases). In germline, CDR1 is MNHEY, CDR2 SMNVEV (reference sequence). V was pared by 8 bases and J by 0 bases, with 16 bases between. The CDR3 is made up of 16 amino acids. Looking up the rest from reference TRBV27 and TRBJ1-4 gives the full variable domain: EAQVTQNPRYLITVTGKKLTVTCSQNMNHEYMSWYRQDPGLGLRQIYYSMNVEVTDKGDVPEGYKVSRKEKRNFPLILESPSPNQTSLYFCASGSGGLATNEKLFFGSGTQLSVL.

This chain links TRBV3-1 (or the pseudogene TRBV3-2) with TRBJ1-2; possible D gene TRBD1, 6 bases. Germline assignment: CDR1 LGHDT and CDR2 YNNKEL (reference sequence). The CDR3 sequence is 15 residues long. Trimming removed 3 bases from V and 3 bases from J, with 14 bases in between. The DNA of the CDR3 is TGTGCCAGCAGCCATAGTCTGGACAGTCACTATGGCTACACCTTC. It translates to CASSHSLDSHYGYTF.

This rearrangement joins TRBV7-9 to TRBJ1-6; D gene ambiguous. V lost 1 base, J lost 11 bases, and 6 bases lay in between. The germline gives CDR1 SEHNR, CDR2 FQNEAQ (reference sequence). There are 12 residues in the CDR3. CDR3 in DNA: TGTGCCAGCAGCTTAGAGGGAACACCCCTCCACTTT. Its protein product is CASSLEGTPLHF.

This chain links TRBV6-1 with TRBJ1-2; 8 bases align to TRBD1. The length of the CDR3 is 13 residues. V shed 3 bases and J 5 bases; nucleotides not matched to a gene: 2. The germline V gene encodes CDR1 MNHNS and CDR2 SASEGT. The CDR3 DNA is TGTGCCAGCAGTGATAGACAGGGGTATGGCTACACCTTC. This translates into CASSDRQGYGYTF.

CDR3: CASSLELGGVNTEAFF. CDR3 bases: TGCGCCAGCAGCTTGGAATTAGGTGGAGTGAACACTGAAGCTTTCTTT. This sequence joins TRBV5-1 and TRBJ1-1; no definite D call. Trimming removed 0 bases at V and 0 bases at J, with 12 bases between. Per the germline V gene, CDR1 is SGHRS and CDR2 is YFSETQ. The CDR3 extends over 16 amino acids.

CDR3 region: CASSQTTRTGNEAYEQYF. The CDR3 DNA reads as TGCGCCAGCAGCCAAACAACGAGGACAGGGAACGAGGCCTACGAGCAGTACTTC. The J gene is TRBJ2-7, the V gene TRBV5-1, with TRBD1 matching 8 bases. V shed 4 bases, J shed 2 bases, and the junction held 17 bases outside the gene matches. This CDR3 is 18 amino acids long. Germline assignment: CDR1 SGHRS and CDR2 YFSETQ.

The rearrangement links TRBV7-2 to TRBJ2-1, with TRBD2 matching over 11 bases. From germline, CDR1 is SGHTA and CDR2 FQGNSA. J gave up 7 bases and V 8 bases, and 7 bases lay outside the gene matches. The CDR3 length is 14 residues. CDR3 coding DNA: TGTGCCAGCTTAACTAGCGGGAGTGGGAATGAGCAGTTCTTC. As protein: CASLTSGSGNEQFF.

This chain links TRBV3-1 (or the pseudogene TRBV3-2) with TRBJ2-5; D not resolved. Trimming took off 4 bases at V and 4 bases at J, with 1 base between the two ends. This CDR3 has 10 amino acids. Germline CDR1 reads LGHDT; CDR2 reads YNNKEL (reference sequence). The CDR3 sequence: CASSRETQYF. CDR3 nucleotide sequence: TGTGCCAGCAGCCGAGAGACCCAGTACTTC.

This chain links TRBV18 with TRBJ1-1, with TRBD1 matching over 10 bases. V shed 1 base, J shed 5 bases, and the junction held 13 bases outside the gene matches. This CDR3 comprises 18 residues. Germline values: CDR1 KGHSH, CDR2 LQKENI. Written as DNA, the CDR3 is TGTGCCAGCTCACCACAGGTGACAGGGGGCGGTCATACTACTGAAGCTTTCTTT. It translates to CASSPQVTGGGHTTEAFF.

The chain recombines TRBV2 with TRBJ2-1; 11 bases match TRBD2. CDR3 size: 15 residues. V was pared by 6 bases and J by 3 bases, with 4 bases of the junction left unmatched. Germline V gene sequence: CDR1 SNHLY, CDR2 FYNNEI. CDR3 DNA sequence: TGTGCCAGCAGGGGTACTAGCGGGGGCTACAATGAGCAGTTCTTC. This translates into CASRGTSGGYNEQFF.

The chain couples TRBV28 to TRBJ1-2, with 9 nucleotides matching TRBD1. CDR3 length equals 14 residues. Germline loops: CDR1 MDHEN, CDR2 SYDVKM. V shed 2 bases, J shed 6 bases, and the junction held 4 bases outside the gene matches. The CDR3 DNA reads as TGTGCCAGCAGTTTAAACAGGGGGCATGATGGCTACACCTTC. Protein: CASSLNRGHDGYTF.

The chain employs TRBV6-5 and TRBJ2-7; no reliable D call. Germline-derived CDR1 and CDR2 are MNHEY and SVGAGI. This CDR3 contains 13 residues. The V and J ends lost 8 bases and 7 bases respectively, with 18 bases between them. The CDR3 loop reads CASVADPLWEQYF. For the CDR3, the DNA is TGTGCCAGCGTCGCGGACCCCCTGTGGGAGCAGTACTTC.

The chain employs TRBV7-2 and TRBJ1-3; 9 bases are shared with TRBD1. V was clipped by 6 bases and J by 0 bases; unmatched bases: 3. CDR3 length: 15 amino acids. In germline, CDR1 is SGHTA, CDR2 FQGNSA. The CDR3 DNA sequence: TGTGCCAGCAGTCGACAGGGGGGCTCTGGAAACACCATATATTTT. This translates into CASSRQGGSGNTIYF.

This chain connects TRBV3-1 (or the pseudogene TRBV3-2) to TRBJ2-1; 7 positions match TRBD2. The germline CDR1 and CDR2 sequences are LGHDT and YNNKEL (reference sequence). The J segment lost 14 bases and the V segment lost 0 bases, leaving 7 bases of the junction unmatched. The CDR3 runs to 13 residues. CDR3 DNA sequence: TGTGCCAGCAGCCAAGATGCTGGCGGGAGAGAGTTCTTC. This gives the protein CASSQDAGGREFF.

The chain recombines TRBV3-1 (or the pseudogene TRBV3-2) with TRBJ1-2; D is uncertain. CDR3 length: 16 amino acids. CDR1 is LGHDT, CDR2 YNNKEL, per germline (reference sequence). The ends were cut back, 2 bases at V and 1 base at J, with 14 bases in the middle. The CDR3 DNA is TGTGCCAGCAGCCAACAAAACGGCCCGGGTAACTATGGCTACACCTTC. Protein product: CASSQQNGPGNYGYTF.

This clone was picked up one time. V is TRBV10-2 and J is TRBJ1-5; the D is unclear. Trimming cost V 2 bases and J 0 bases, with 11 bases left between them. The germline V gene encodes CDR1 WSHSY and CDR2 SAAADI. This CDR3 contains 16 residues. For the CDR3, the DNA is TGCGCCAGCAGTGAGGGATCAGGTTTTAGCAATCAGCCCCAGCATTTT. Translated, it gives CASSEGSGFSNQPQHF.

This chain connects TRBV28 to TRBJ1-2; a possible D gene is TRBD1 (5 bases). V lost 3 bases to trimming and J lost 3 bases, with 8 bases between them. This CDR3 has 13 residues. CDR1 MDHEN and CDR2 SYDVKM come from the germline V gene. The CDR3 region is CASSFGTDYGYTF. The CDR3 DNA reads TGTGCCAGCAGTTTCGGGACGGACTATGGCTACACCTTC.

This clone was observed once. This chain links TRBV5-6 with TRBJ1-6; D gene ambiguous. V was trimmed by 6 bases and J by 6 bases, leaving 16 bases between them. The CDR3 contains 15 residues. Germline V gene lookup returns CDR1 SGHDT and CDR2 YYEEEE. CDR3 coding DNA: TGTGCCAGCAAGTGGCGGGGAATGGGTAATTCACCCCTCCACTTT. It translates to CASKWRGMGNSPLHF.

The chain uses TRBV6-2 or TRBV6-3 and TRBJ2-2; D ambiguous. Germline CDR1 reads MNHEY; CDR2 reads SVGEGT. This CDR3 spans 14 amino acids. V was shortened by 5 bases and J by 5 bases, with 12 bases between the two germline ends. The CDR3 DNA is TGTGCCAGCAGTAGTGGACGGACGACCGGGGAGCTGTTTTTT. Translating it yields CASSSGRTTGELFF.

CDR3 in amino acids: CASSESQGPGAFF. The CDR3 DNA reads TGTGCCAGCAGTGAATCCCAGGGGCCGGGAGCTTTCTTT. V is TRBV6-1 and J is TRBJ1-1; TRBD1 is a possible D gene (6 bases). Trimming shortened V by 2 bases and J by 10 bases, and 14 bases separated the two germline ends. Germline CDR1 MNHNS, CDR2 SASEGT. CDR3 length: 13 residues.

This chain links TRBV18 with TRBJ2-7; D may correspond to TRBD1 or TRBD2 (5 bases each). This CDR3 spans 13 amino acids. Germline V gives CDR1 KGHSH, CDR2 LQKENI. V was shortened by 2 bases and J by 4 bases, with 9 bases between the two germline ends. The chain's CDR3 is CASSPWDVYEQYF. The CDR3 nucleotides are TGTGCCAGCTCACCATGGGACGTATACGAGCAGTACTTC.

This clone showed up just once. The chain links TRBV12-1 to TRBJ1-1. TRBV12-1 counts as a pseudogene. This CDR3 contains 14 residues. The CDR3 nucleotides are TGTGCCAGCAGCGATATAGGCCTCTCCCCTGAAGCTTTCTTT. Its translation is CASSDIGLSPEAFF.

The J gene is TRBJ2-1, the V gene TRBV9, with D hard to call. V gave up 1 base and J gave up 2 bases, with 10 bases separating them. CDR1 and CDR2 from the germline V gene are SGDLS and YYNGEE. This CDR3 has 15 amino acids. CDR3 region: CASSVSRPPYNEQFF. The CDR3 bases are TGTGCCAGCAGCGTAAGTAGACCTCCCTACAATGAGCAGTTCTTC.

The chain uses TRBV5-6 and TRBJ1-1, with D unclear. V was cut by 3 bases and J by 0 bases, with 12 bases left in between. The length of the CDR3 is 15 residues. The germline V gene has CDR1 SGHDT and CDR2 YYEEEE. CDR3 DNA sequence: TGTGCCAGCAGCTCTTTTGGTTCTGTGAACACTGAAGCTTTCTTT. Translation gives CASSSFGSVNTEAFF.

V usage is TRBV28 and J usage is TRBJ1-5; 11 nucleotides match TRBD1. The germline V gene encodes CDR1 MDHEN and CDR2 SYDVKM. V shed 6 bases and J 7 bases; nucleotides not matched to a gene: 5. This CDR3 comprises 14 residues. Here the CDR3 DNA reads TGTGCCAGCAGGGGGACAGGGGGTGGACAGCCCCAGCATTTT. Translated, it gives CASRGTGGGQPQHF.

This clone was counted only a few times. The chain links TRBV12-3 or TRBV12-4 to TRBJ2-7, with TRBD1 matching 7 bases. The CDR3 sequence is 13 residues long. Germline trimming cut 3 bases from V and 5 bases from J; bases unmatched to any gene: 4. CDR3: CASSLIGGNEQYF. DNA of the CDR3: TGTGCCAGCAGTTTGATAGGGGGCAACGAGCAGTACTTC.

V usage is TRBV12-3 or TRBV12-4 and J usage is TRBJ1-2; D is unclear. CDR3 length equals 13 residues. V was clipped by 5 bases and J by 7 bases, with 14 bases between them. This chain's CDR3 is CASSQTNSGGYTF. The CDR3, as DNA: TGTGCCAGCAGTCAGACGAACTCAGGTGGCTACACCTTC.